This passage covers 16 T cell receptor beta chains from one sample sequenced in a study of blood T cells in healthy people across ages. The use of a sample-barcoded 5' primer and a J-beta primer mix characterized a second PCR of roughly 6 to 11 cycles. Using its own MiXCR run on the 5' RACE reads, TCRdb lists one record per CDR3 protein. The table has about 1.1 million distinct CDR3 sequences, roughly two fifths seen once. Sequencing was performed on blood. The receptors here all came from a young man in good health.

V is TRBV7-2 and J is TRBJ2-5; D is tentatively TRBD1 or TRBD2 (5 bases each). CDR3 length: 13 residues. V was clipped by 5 bases and J by 11 bases, with 18 bases between them. Per the germline V gene, CDR1 is SGHTA and CDR2 is FQGNSA. For the CDR3, the DNA is TGTGCCAGCAGCCGGGGACGCCCCAATGAGCAGTACTTC. Its translation: CASSRGRPNEQYF.

This chain joins TRBV6-6 and TRBJ1-2, with D unresolved. The CDR3 loop spans 17 amino acids. CDR1 and CDR2 from the germline V gene are MNHNY and SVGAGI (reference sequence). V lost 2 bases and J lost 3, with 19 bases in between. The CDR3 spells CASSYPLSGPMDYGYTF. The CDR3 nucleotides are TGTGCCAGCAGTTACCCGTTATCCGGGCCTATGGACTATGGCTACACCTTC.

CDR3 loop: CASSNSLNQPQHF. The CDR3 nucleotides read TGTGCCAGCTCCAACAGTCTTAATCAGCCCCAGCATTTT. V and J are TRBV12-3 or TRBV12-4 and TRBJ1-5; no clear D. V lost 8 bases and J lost 4, with 12 bases in between. The CDR3 is 13 residues long.

The V call is TRBV29-1, the J call TRBJ1-5; D unclear. This CDR3 region has 13 residues. Trimming left V 4 bases short and J 3 bases short, with 10 bases between. Germline lookup yields CDR1 SQVTM and CDR2 ANQGSEA. The DNA of the CDR3 is TGCAGCGTTGCCCGCGGGTCCAATCAGCCCCAGCATTTT. It codes for CSVARGSNQPQHF.

This chain joins TRBV27 and TRBJ2-3; D is perhaps TRBD1 (6 bases). This CDR3 is 13 amino acids long. Trimming took off 3 bases at V and 6 bases at J, with 10 bases between the two ends. Germline V gene lookup returns CDR1 MNHEY and CDR2 SMNVEV (reference sequence). The CDR3 region is CASSFGGGDTQYF. Written as DNA, the CDR3 is TGTGCCAGCAGTTTTGGGGGCGGCGATACGCAGTATTTT.

The chain links TRBV20-1 to TRBJ2-7; 11 bases line up with TRBD2. Trimming cost V 0 bases and J 7 bases; bases outside gene matches: 23. CDR1 is DFQATT and CDR2 is SNEGSKA in the germline V gene (reference sequence). CDR3 length: 20 residues. DNA for the CDR3: TGCAGTGCTAGAGATCGGGGAACTAGCGGGGGCCCTAGCTCCTACAATGAGCAGTACTTC. It yields the protein CSARDRGTSGGPSSYNEQYF.

On this clonotype itself: At one end the junction does not follow the germline gene, possibly because of a read error. The J gene is TRBJ2-2, the V gene TRBV25-1; D not resolved. The V gene's germline CDR1 is MGHDK and CDR2 SYGVNS. This CDR3 has 15 residues. CDR3 region: CANSEGSTRAGELFF. The CDR3 DNA reads TGTGCCAACAGTGAAGGATCTACAAGGGCCGGGGAGCTGTTTTTT.

This clonotype was found a few times. The chain is built from TRBV9 and TRBJ1-6; tentatively, D is TRBD1 (6 bases). This CDR3 has 12 amino acids. The germline V and J ends were trimmed by 4 bases and 8 bases, with 7 bases remaining between them. Germline loops: CDR1 SGDLS, CDR2 YYNGEE. Here the CDR3 reads CASSHRDSPLHF. The CDR3 nucleotides read TGTGCCAGCAGCCACAGGGATTCACCCCTCCACTTT.

This chain connects TRBV27 to TRBJ1-2, with D possibly matching TRBD1 (5 bases). CDR1 is MNHEY and CDR2 is SMNVEV in the germline V gene (reference sequence). V was pared by 6 bases and J by 4 bases, with 15 bases between. The CDR3 length is 14 residues. The CDR3 region has the DNA TGTGCCAGCAGAGGGGTCCAGACCCTCTATGGCTACACCTTC. Residues: CASRGVQTLYGYTF.

The chain links TRBV18 to TRBJ2-1; D is uncertain. CDR1 KGHSH and CDR2 LQKENI come from the germline V gene. This CDR3 has 16 amino acids. V was cut by 0 bases and J by 0 bases, with 9 bases left in between. The CDR3 here is CASSPPGLSSYNEQFF. The CDR3 region has the DNA TGTGCCAGCTCACCACCGGGCCTTAGCTCCTACAATGAGCAGTTCTTC.

Of note for this clonotype: At one end the junction does not follow the germline gene, possibly because of a read error. V is TRBV20-1 and J is TRBJ2-6, with no clear D. The CDR3 extends over 14 amino acids. Germline values: CDR1 DFQATT, CDR2 SNEGSKA (reference sequence). CDR3 sequence: CSASMGSEANVLTF. The CDR3, as DNA: TGCAGTGCTAGCATGGGCTCTGAGGCCAACGTCCTGACTTTC.

The chain links TRBV20-1 to TRBJ1-5, with D uncertain. Deletions cut 0 bases from V and 0 bases from J, with 9 bases between. The length of the CDR3 is 15 residues. Per germline, CDR1 DFQATT and CDR2 SNEGSKA (reference sequence). The CDR3 sequence is CSARDRRFSNQPQHF. DNA for the CDR3: TGCAGTGCTAGAGATAGGAGGTTTAGCAATCAGCCCCAGCATTTT.

The rearrangement links TRBV7-3 to TRBJ1-1; TRBD1 matches 10 bases. The trim removed 5 bases at V and 5 bases at J, leaving 8 bases unmatched. The germline gives CDR1 SGHTA, CDR2 FQGTGA. The CDR3 spans 15 residues. CDR3 region: CASSASGTGVTEAFF. CDR3 coding DNA: TGTGCCAGCAGCGCCTCCGGGACAGGGGTAACTGAAGCTTTCTTT.

The gene calls are TRBV7-9 and TRBJ1-1; 7 bases are shared with TRBD1. Germline-derived CDR1 and CDR2 are SEHNR and FQNEAQ (reference sequence). J gave up 6 bases and V 4 bases, and 5 bases lay outside the gene matches. The CDR3 is 13 residues long. The CDR3 here is CASSSSDRAEAFF. DNA for the CDR3: TGTGCCAGCAGCTCTTCCGACAGGGCTGAAGCTTTCTTT.

V usage is TRBV6-5 and J usage is TRBJ1-4; D possibly corresponds to TRBD1 (6 bases). Germline V CDR1 and CDR2: MNHEY, SVGAGI. Trimming pared 7 bases from V and 8 bases from J, leaving 14 bases between. The CDR3 covers 13 residues. The CDR3 DNA reads as TGTGCCAGCAAGGTGGGGGGGGGCGAAAAACTGTTTTTT. This codes for CASKVGGGEKLFF.

The V gene is TRBV20-1, the J gene TRBJ1-5, with 11 nucleotides matching TRBD1. CDR1 is DFQATT and CDR2 is SNEGSKA in the germline V gene (reference sequence). Trimming at V came to 1 base and at J to 5 bases, leaving 13 bases not matched to a gene. The CDR3 is 18 amino acids. The CDR3 nucleotides read TGCAGTGCTAGAGGATCTTTGCCTTGGGACAGGGGGGATCAGCCCCAGCATTTT. It is translated as CSARGSLPWDRGDQPQHF.